The 20 T cell receptor beta chains below all came from one sample that was sequenced in a study of blood T cell repertoires in COVID-19. Generated by immunoSEQ multiplex PCR, the TCRdb table keeps only in-frame clones and is missing some. The sample yields about 210,000 clones, 88% seen once. The sequencing sample was made of peripheral blood. These receptors were taken from a man between 18 and 29 years old with active or convalescent COVID-19.

V is TRBV30 and J is TRBJ1-4, with a weak D call TRBD1 (6 bases). Germline CDR1 is GTSNPN and CDR2 is SVGIG (reference sequence). V was trimmed by 1 base and J by 8 bases, leaving 11 bases between them. The CDR3 has 13 amino acids. The DNA for the CDR3 is TGTGCCTGGAGTGAAGGGGGATCCGAAAAACTGTTTTTT. This codes for CAWSEGGSEKLFF.

V and J are TRBV12-2 and TRBJ2-7; the DNA was not used to check the table's D call, TRBD2. TRBV12-2 has pseudogene status. This CDR3 has 18 residues. CDR3 DNA: TGTGCAAGTCGCTTAGCGACCGACCTGGGGGGGGTCTCCTACGAGCAGTACTTC. This codes for CASRLATDLGGVSYEQYF.

This chain joins TRBV2 and TRBJ1-2, with 7 bases aligning to TRBD1. Germline V gene data show CDR1 as SNHLY and CDR2 as FYNNEI. The CDR3 extends over 15 amino acids. The V gene end was trimmed by 6 bases and the J gene end by 0 bases; junction bases not matched to a gene: 7. Here the CDR3 reads CASRSDRDTNYGYTF. CDR3 nucleotides: TGTGCCAGCAGAAGCGACAGGGACACTAACTATGGCTACACCTTC.

The V gene is TRBV7-9, the J gene TRBJ1-5; 8 bases are a match to TRBD1. The CDR3 consists of 14 residues. V lost 5 bases, J lost 2 bases, and 2 bases stayed unmatched. Germline CDR1 reads SEHNR; CDR2 reads FQNEAQ (reference sequence). Written as DNA, the CDR3 is TGTGCCAGCAGCCCGGACAGGGGCAATCAGCCCCAGCATTTT. Protein sequence: CASSPDRGNQPQHF.

The V call is TRBV3-1 (or the pseudogene TRBV3-2), the J call TRBJ2-7; D is perhaps TRBD2 (6 bases). The CDR3 is made up of 15 amino acids. Trimming took 4 bases from V and 3 from J, leaving 16 bases between them. The germline CDR1 and CDR2 sequences are LGHDT and YNNKEL (reference sequence). CDR3 sequence reads: CASSLRFGGNYEQYF. CDR3 in DNA: TGTGCCAGCAGCCTAAGGTTCGGAGGGAACTACGAGCAGTACTTC.

This sequence joins TRBV5-1 and TRBJ1-6; the D gene is possibly TRBD1 (5 bases). V was clipped by 1 base and J by 14 bases, with 13 bases between them. The CDR3 contains 13 residues. Germline CDR1 is SGHRS and CDR2 is YFSETQ. The CDR3 region is CASSLSGASTLHF. The CDR3 DNA sequence: TGCGCCAGCAGCTTGAGCGGGGCCTCGACCCTCCACTTT.

The CDR3 DNA reads as TGCGCCAGCAGTGGCGGGGAGGGGGTCGCAAATCAGCCCCAGCATTTT. This encodes CASSGGEGVANQPQHF. V usage is TRBV10-2 and J usage is TRBJ1-5; tentative D call: TRBD1 (6 bases). This CDR3 is 16 amino acids long. The V and J ends lost 4 bases and 4 bases respectively, with 17 bases between them. The V gene's germline CDR1 is WSHSY and CDR2 SAAADI.

V gene TRBV7-2 combines with J gene TRBJ1-5; D uncertain. The CDR3 loop spans 15 amino acids. V was clipped by 1 base and J by 0 bases, with 7 bases between them. Germline V gives CDR1 SGHTA, CDR2 FQGNSA. The CDR3 protein is CASSLGRYSNQPQHF. CDR3 in DNA: TGTGCCAGCAGCTTAGGCCGGTATAGCAATCAGCCCCAGCATTTT.

In its sample, this clone was seen a few times. This chain links TRBV6-5 with TRBJ1-1; 9 nucleotides match TRBD1. V lost 7 bases to trimming and J lost 5 bases; unmatched junction nucleotides: 8. Germline V gives CDR1 MNHEY, CDR2 SVGAGI. The CDR3 has 14 residues. CDR3 region: CASNPTGGGTEAFF. CDR3 sequence (DNA): TGTGCCAGCAATCCGACAGGGGGAGGGACTGAAGCTTTCTTT.

The chain couples TRBV11-2 to TRBJ2-7; 10 bases agree with TRBD2. V gave up 5 bases and J gave up 6 bases; unmatched junction bases: 19. From germline, CDR1 is SGHAT and CDR2 FQNNGV. The CDR3 runs to 18 residues. The CDR3 reads CASSRNIASGSRGREQYF. CDR3 nucleotides: TGTGCCAGCAGCCGAAACATAGCTAGCGGGAGCCGCGGCCGCGAGCAGTACTTC.

The chain joins TRBV6-2 or TRBV6-3 to TRBJ2-7; 7 nucleotides agree with TRBD2. The CDR3 covers 15 residues. V shed 4 bases and J 2 bases; nucleotides not matched to a gene: 8. Per the germline V gene, CDR1 is MNHEY and CDR2 is SVGEGT. The CDR3 protein is CASSSRGSGTYEQYF. CDR3 DNA sequence: TGTGCCAGCAGTTCACGCGGGAGCGGTACCTACGAGCAGTACTTC.

The chain uses TRBV3-1 (or the pseudogene TRBV3-2) and TRBJ1-2; D uncertain. The CDR3 is made up of 16 amino acids. Germline lookup yields CDR1 LGHDT and CDR2 YNNKEL (reference sequence). V shed 1 base and J shed 4 bases, with 16 bases lying between them. The CDR3 bases are TGTGCCAGCAGCCAAGTGTCGGCCAGCGGAGCCTATGGCTACACCTTC. This translates into CASSQVSASGAYGYTF.

The chain combines TRBV9 with TRBJ1-2; D remains ambiguous. The CDR3 spans 17 residues. Germline V gene sequence: CDR1 SGDLS, CDR2 YYNGEE. V lost 3 bases to trimming and J lost 6 bases, with 24 bases between them. CDR3 amino acids: CASSAYLPPGGLDGYTF. The CDR3 DNA follows: TGTGCCAGCAGCGCCTACCTCCCCCCAGGTGGGTTGGATGGCTACACCTTC.

This chain links TRBV9 with TRBJ1-1, with D possibly being TRBD1 (6 bases). This CDR3 comprises 13 residues. Trimming left V 4 bases short and J 5 bases short, with 12 bases between. Germline V gene data show CDR1 as SGDLS and CDR2 as YYNGEE. The CDR3 sequence: CASSFNQGTEAFF. The DNA for the CDR3 is TGTGCCAGCAGCTTCAATCAGGGGACTGAAGCTTTCTTT. Full variable domain (missing parts from reference TRBV9 and TRBJ1-1): DSGVTQTPKHLITATGQRVTLRCSPRSGDLSVYWYQQSLDQGLQFLIQYYNGEERAKGNILERFSAQQFPDLHSELNLSSLELGDSALYFCASSFNQGTEAFFGQGTRLTVV.

The chain carries TRBV7-8 and TRBJ2-7; 11 nucleotides agree with TRBD2. Trimming cost V 6 bases and J 2 bases; bases outside gene matches: 9. Germline CDR1 SGHVS, CDR2 FQNEAQ. The CDR3 is 16 residues long. CDR3 in amino acids: CASSFRRLAGTYEQYF. The CDR3 coding sequence is TGTGCCAGCAGTTTTAGGAGACTAGCGGGAACCTACGAGCAGTACTTC.

As DNA, the CDR3 is TGTGCCAGCAGCACGGACAGGGCCAATTCACCCCTCCACTTT. This codes for CASSTDRANSPLHF. This rearrangement joins TRBV7-2 to TRBJ1-6, with 8 bases fitting TRBD1. J was trimmed by 7 bases and V by 5 bases; bases with no gene match: 4. This CDR3 has 14 amino acids. Germline lookup yields CDR1 SGHTA and CDR2 FQGNSA.

This CDR3 is CASSLGQGTDTQYF. The CDR3 DNA follows: TGTGCCAGCAGCTTAGGACAGGGGACAGATACGCAGTATTTT. The chain has TRBV7-9 and TRBJ2-3; 8 bases line up with TRBD1. V trimming: 1 base; J trimming: 3 bases; junction bases outside the gene matches: 0. CDR3 size: 14 residues. Germline assignment: CDR1 SEHNR and CDR2 FQNEAQ (reference sequence). The variable domain in full, with the rest retrieved from reference TRBV7-9 and TRBJ2-3, is DTGVSQNPRHKITKRGQNVTFRCDPISEHNRLYWYRQTLGQGPEFLTYFQNEAQLEKSRLLSDRFSAERPKGSFSTLEIQRTEQGDSAMYLCASSLGQGTDTQYFGPGTRLTVL.

The V gene is TRBV27, the J gene TRBJ2-7; D may be TRBD2 (5 bases). This CDR3 has 13 residues. Germline V gene data show CDR1 as MNHEY and CDR2 as SMNVEV (reference sequence). The V end was cut by 1 base, the J end by 7 bases, with 11 bases between. The CDR3 nucleotides read TGTGCCAGCAGTTTATGGAGTTCGGGAGAGCAGTACTTC. This encodes CASSLWSSGEQYF.

The rearrangement joins TRBV19 to TRBJ2-1, with D maybe TRBD2 (5 bases). The germline V gene encodes CDR1 LNHDA and CDR2 SQIVND (reference sequence). The CDR3 extends over 16 amino acids. V dropped 1 base and J dropped 0 bases, with 10 bases sitting between them. CDR3 residues: CASSIGRVSSYNEQFF. The CDR3 bases are TGTGCCAGTAGTATAGGGCGGGTGAGCTCCTACAATGAGCAGTTCTTC.

This chain uses TRBV3-1 (or the pseudogene TRBV3-2) with TRBJ2-5; 11 bases align to TRBD2. This CDR3 region has 15 residues. Germline V gives CDR1 LGHDT, CDR2 YNNKEL (reference sequence). V gave up 4 bases and J gave up 5 bases; unmatched junction bases: 6. In nucleotides, the CDR3 is TGTGCCAGCAGCCGAACTAGCGGGAGTGTGGAGACCCAGTACTTC. It yields the protein CASSRTSGSVETQYF.